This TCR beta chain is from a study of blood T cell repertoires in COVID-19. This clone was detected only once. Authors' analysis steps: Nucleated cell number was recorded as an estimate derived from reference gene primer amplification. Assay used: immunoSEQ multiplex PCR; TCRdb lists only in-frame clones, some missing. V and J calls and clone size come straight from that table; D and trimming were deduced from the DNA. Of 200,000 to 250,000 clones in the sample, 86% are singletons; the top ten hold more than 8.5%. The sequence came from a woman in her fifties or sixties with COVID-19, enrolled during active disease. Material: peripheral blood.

As DNA, the CDR3 is TGTGCCACCAGTGACCAGACAGGGAAGGATGGCTACACCTTC. It translates to CATSDQTGKDGYTF. The chain joins TRBV24-1 to TRBJ1-2; 7 positions match TRBD1. This CDR3 region has 14 residues. Germline V gives CDR1 KGHDR, CDR2 SFDVKD. V shed 4 bases, J shed 6 bases, and the junction held 7 bases outside the gene matches.